What follows are 24 T cell receptor beta chains derived from one specimen sequenced in a study of cytomegalovirus exposure and HLA in healthy donors. Vbeta (60) and Jbeta (13) primers were used in the PCR. Assay: immunoSEQ multiplex PCR; the TCRdb copy retains only in-frame clones and omits some. The table lists more than 95,000 clones, more than 75% of them singletons. Sequences were obtained from PBMCs. The receptors were gathered from a middle-aged woman in good health and CMV-seronegative.

This chain uses TRBV5-6 with TRBJ2-5, with 11 bases aligning to TRBD1. The DNA end is a closer match to TRBJ2-7, so the J assignment may be wrong. Germline V gives CDR1 SGHDT, CDR2 YYEEEE. The CDR3 is made up of 16 amino acids. CDR3 coding DNA: TGTGCCAGCAGCTTGGCCGTATGGACAGGGGGCCACGAGCAGTACTTC. It yields the protein CASSLAVWTGGHEQYF.

This chain links TRBV18 with TRBJ1-5, with 7 bases lining up with TRBD1. Trimming took 1 base from V and 4 from J; bases not matched to a gene: 4. Germline CDR1 KGHSH, CDR2 LQKENI. This CDR3 is built from 15 residues. The CDR3 loop reads CASSPLTGFNQPQHF. CDR3 sequence (DNA): TGTGCCAGCTCACCACTGACAGGGTTTAATCAGCCCCAGCATTTT. The complete variable domain, with remaining parts taken from reference TRBV18 and TRBJ1-5, reads NAGVMQNPRHLVRRRGQEARLRCSPMKGHSHVYWYRQLPEEGLKFMVYLQKENIIDESGMPKERFSAEFPKEGPSILRIQQVVRGDSAAYFCASSPLTGFNQPQHFGDGTRLSIL.

The chain joins TRBV5-5 to TRBJ1-4; maybe TRBD1 (6 bases). There are 16 residues in the CDR3. Trimming left V 3 bases short and J 3 bases short, with 15 bases between. The germline CDR1 and CDR2 sequences are SGHKS and YYEKEE (reference sequence). The CDR3 DNA reads TGTGCCAGCAGCTATCCCCTGACAGGCTCTAATGAAAAACTGTTTTTT. Its protein product is CASSYPLTGSNEKLFF.

This chain joins TRBV2 and TRBJ2-7; D is possibly TRBD1 (6 bases). From germline, CDR1 is SNHLY and CDR2 FYNNEI. This CDR3 comprises 13 residues. V was clipped by 4 bases and J by 6 bases, with 13 bases between them. The CDR3 loop reads CASSGITGSEQYF. CDR3 DNA: TGTGCCAGCAGTGGAATAACAGGGTCCGAGCAGTACTTC.

The chain has TRBV28 and TRBJ2-3; D is ambiguous. The V gene lost 4 bases and the J gene lost 8 bases, with 7 bases spanning the gap. The CDR3 is 11 residues long. Germline V gives CDR1 MDHEN, CDR2 SYDVKM. This chain's CDR3 is CASSSQSTQYF. The CDR3 bases are TGTGCCAGCAGTTCACAGAGTACGCAGTATTTT.

A few counts support this clone. The chain combines TRBV15 with TRBJ2-5; 8 positions agree with TRBD1. This CDR3 spans 13 amino acids. Germline values: CDR1 LNHNV, CDR2 YYDKDF (reference sequence). J was trimmed by 1 base and V by 11 bases; bases with no gene match: 6. CDR3 DNA: TGTGCCGCGCGGACAGGGACCCAAGAGACCCAGTACTTC. It encodes CAARTGTQETQYF.

The V and J genes are TRBV7-9 and TRBJ1-6; D ambiguous. Germline lookup yields CDR1 SEHNR and CDR2 FQNEAQ (reference sequence). Trimming took off 6 bases at V and 3 bases at J, with 15 bases between the two ends. The CDR3 is 16 residues long. CDR3 region: CASSWTVTFYNSPLHF. The CDR3 DNA reads as TGTGCCAGCAGTTGGACTGTTACCTTCTATAATTCACCCCTCCACTTT. The complete variable domain, with remaining parts taken from reference TRBV7-9 and TRBJ1-6, reads DTGVSQNPRHKITKRGQNVTFRCDPISEHNRLYWYRQTLGQGPEFLTYFQNEAQLEKSRLLSDRFSAERPKGSFSTLEIQRTEQGDSAMYLCASSWTVTFYNSPLHFGNGTRLTVT.

V is TRBV28 and J is TRBJ1-1; 11 bases fit TRBD1. The J segment lost 3 bases and the V segment lost 6 bases, leaving 3 bases of the junction unmatched. CDR3 size: 14 residues. Per the germline V gene, CDR1 is MDHEN and CDR2 is SYDVKM. The CDR3, as DNA: TGTGCCAGCAGGGGGACAGGGGGTCACACTGAAGCTTTCTTT. This gives the protein CASRGTGGHTEAFF.

This rearrangement joins TRBV15 to TRBJ2-3; D might be TRBD1 (5 bases). Germline lookup yields CDR1 LNHNV and CDR2 YYDKDF (reference sequence). Trimming left V 5 bases short and J 5 bases short, with 20 bases between. The CDR3 length is 16 residues. CDR3: CATSGSIGVVGDTQYF. The CDR3, as DNA: TGTGCCACCAGCGGATCTATAGGGGTTGTCGGAGATACGCAGTATTTT.

The J gene is TRBJ1-4, the V gene TRBV5-5, with TRBD1 matching over 10 bases. The CDR3 contains 15 residues. CDR1 and CDR2 from the germline V gene are SGHKS and YYEKEE (reference sequence). J gave up 8 bases and V 4 bases, and 8 bases lay outside the gene matches. CDR3 loop: CASSPPGQGYEKLFF. The DNA for the CDR3 is TGTGCCAGCAGCCCTCCGGGACAGGGGTACGAAAAACTGTTTTTT.

V gene TRBV5-8 combines with J gene TRBJ2-2, with TRBD2 identical over 7 bases. Germline values: CDR1 SGHTS, CDR2 YDEGEE. CDR3 size: 15 residues. V lost 1 base to trimming and J lost 5 bases; unmatched junction nucleotides: 5. CDR3: CASSLWQGGTGELFF. In DNA form, the CDR3 reads TGTGCCAGCAGCTTGTGGCAGGGAGGGACCGGGGAGCTGTTTTTT.

This clone occurred once. This rearrangement joins TRBV7-2 to TRBJ2-5, with TRBD2 matching 8 bases. Germline lookup yields CDR1 SGHTA and CDR2 FQGNSA. V lost 2 bases, J lost 4 bases, and 12 bases stayed unmatched. The CDR3 runs to 17 residues. DNA of the CDR3: TGTGCCAGCAGCTTAAGGTGGAGCGGGAGCGGGCGAGAGACCCAGTACTTC. Translation: CASSLRWSGSGRETQYF.

V is TRBV10-3 and J is TRBJ2-7, with D unresolved. With 10 bases removed from V and 2 bases from J, the gap between germline ends came to 15 bases. The CDR3 is 13 amino acids. Germline values: CDR1 ENHRY, CDR2 SYGVKD. The CDR3 DNA reads as TGTGCCACTACTTCCGACATTCCCTACGAGCAGTACTTC. Amino acids: CATTSDIPYEQYF.

The chain carries TRBV5-1 and TRBJ2-1; 10 bases align to TRBD1. V lost 4 bases and J lost 4; bases outside the gene matches: 8. Germline V gene data show CDR1 as SGHRS and CDR2 as YFSETQ. The CDR3 covers 16 residues. The CDR3 DNA reads as TGCGCCAGCAGCCTGCAAGGGACAGGGGTATACAATGAGCAGTTCTTC. Translating it yields CASSLQGTGVYNEQFF.

The V gene is TRBV9, the J gene TRBJ2-7; 8 nucleotides align to TRBD2. J lost 6 bases, V lost 4 bases, and 9 bases had no gene match. From germline, CDR1 is SGDLS and CDR2 YYNGEE. There are 14 residues in the CDR3. The CDR3 DNA reads TGTGCCAGCAGCCCCGGGGGGGGTTTAGGCGAGCAGTACTTC. This codes for CASSPGGGLGEQYF.

The chain employs TRBV27 and TRBJ2-7; 7 bases fit TRBD2. The V and J ends lost 3 bases and 5 bases, in that order; junction bases with no gene match: 4. Germline V gene data show CDR1 as MNHEY and CDR2 as SMNVEV (reference sequence). This CDR3 has 13 amino acids. The CDR3, as DNA: TGTGCCAGCAGTTTGGCGGGAGTGAACGAGCAGTACTTC. It encodes CASSLAGVNEQYF.

The chain is built from TRBV25-1 and TRBJ2-2; D may be TRBD1 (6 bases). In germline, CDR1 is MGHDK, CDR2 SYGVNS. There are 17 residues in the CDR3. Trimming cost V 4 bases and J 3 bases, with 18 bases left between them. The DNA of the CDR3 is TGTGCCAGCAGTGGCGAAAGGGACAAGGGTTACACCGGGGAGCTGTTTTTT. Translated, it gives CASSGERDKGYTGELFF.

The chain's CDR3 is CASSSNQETQYF. CDR3 nucleotides: TGTGCCAGCAGCTCAAACCAAGAGACCCAGTACTTC. This chain uses TRBV5-6 with TRBJ2-5; D not resolved. The CDR3 runs to 12 residues. Trimming shortened V by 3 bases and J by 0 bases, and 3 bases separated the two germline ends. The germline gives CDR1 SGHDT, CDR2 YYEEEE.

This clone came up a few times. This chain uses TRBV25-1 with TRBJ1-1, with D possibly TRBD1 on 6 matching bases. The germline gives CDR1 MGHDK, CDR2 SYGVNS. The ends were cut back, 8 bases at V and 5 bases at J, with 15 bases in the middle. CDR3 size: 13 residues. CDR3 bases: TGTGCCAGCTTACAGGGAGGGGGGACTGAAGCTTTCTTT. Its translation is CASLQGGGTEAFF.

V is TRBV6-5 and J is TRBJ2-7; possible D gene TRBD1, 5 bases. Trimming left V 1 base short and J 2 bases short, with 9 bases between. The germline gives CDR1 MNHEY, CDR2 SVGAGI. The CDR3 has 14 amino acids. As DNA, the CDR3 is TGTGCCAGCAGTTACTTCCAGGGCCCCTACGAGCAGTACTTC. Its translation is CASSYFQGPYEQYF.

The chain carries TRBV28 and TRBJ1-1, with 7 bases fitting TRBD1. Trimming took 5 bases from V and 5 from J; bases not matched to a gene: 14. The CDR3 sequence is 16 residues long. Germline loops: CDR1 MDHEN, CDR2 SYDVKM. This chain's CDR3 is CASSPGTDQLRTEAFF. For the CDR3, the DNA is TGTGCCAGCAGTCCCGGGACAGACCAGTTGAGGACTGAAGCTTTCTTT. The whole variable domain, remainder taken from reference TRBV28 and TRBJ1-1, is DVKVTQSSRYLVKRTGEKVFLECVQDMDHENMFWYRQDPGLGLRLIYFSYDVKMKEKGDIPEGYSVSREKKERFSLILESASTNQTSMYLCASSPGTDQLRTEAFFGQGTRLTVV.

This rearrangement joins TRBV19 to TRBJ2-3, with TRBD1 identical over 11 bases. CDR3 length: 15 amino acids. Germline values: CDR1 LNHDA, CDR2 SQIVND (reference sequence). Germline trimming cut 7 bases from V and 3 bases from J; bases unmatched to any gene: 6. The CDR3 region is CASKDRGRGTDTQYF. In nucleotides, the CDR3 is TGTGCCAGTAAGGACAGGGGGCGAGGAACAGATACGCAGTATTTT.

The rearrangement uses TRBV28 and TRBJ2-7; D may be TRBD2 (6 bases). Trimming left V 7 bases short and J 3 bases short, with 16 bases between. In germline, CDR1 is MDHEN, CDR2 SYDVKM. The CDR3 covers 14 residues. The CDR3 nucleotides read TGTGCCAGCACCGGGGGACTCCGAGTCTACGAGCAGTACTTC. Its protein is CASTGGLRVYEQYF.

J is TRBJ1-5 and V is TRBV27; TRBD1 agrees at 7 bases. The CDR3 spans 16 residues. Germline V lookup: CDR1 MNHEY, CDR2 SMNVEV (reference sequence). After removal of 5 bases from V and 1 base from J, the junction contained 8 bases not matched to a gene. The DNA of the CDR3 is TGTGCCAGCAGTAGGCAGGGGGTCCCAAGCAATCAGCCCCAGCATTTT. This translates into CASSRQGVPSNQPQHF.